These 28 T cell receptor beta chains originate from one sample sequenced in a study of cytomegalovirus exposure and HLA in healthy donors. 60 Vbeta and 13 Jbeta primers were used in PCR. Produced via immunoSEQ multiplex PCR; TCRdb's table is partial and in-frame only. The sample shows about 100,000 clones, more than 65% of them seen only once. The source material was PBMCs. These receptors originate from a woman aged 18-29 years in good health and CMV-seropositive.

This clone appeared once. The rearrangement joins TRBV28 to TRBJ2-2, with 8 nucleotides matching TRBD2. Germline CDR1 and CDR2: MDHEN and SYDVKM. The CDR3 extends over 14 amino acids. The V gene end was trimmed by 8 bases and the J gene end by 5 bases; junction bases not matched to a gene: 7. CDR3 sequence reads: CASLAGGGTGELFF. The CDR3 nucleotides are TGTGCCAGCCTAGCGGGCGGAGGGACCGGGGAGCTGTTTTTT.

The CDR3 nucleotides read TGTGCCTGGAACAGTCAGAACACCGGGGAGCTGTTTTTT. Protein product: CAWNSQNTGELFF. The chain joins TRBV30 to TRBJ2-2; D is uncertain. V dropped 4 bases and J dropped 1 base, with 7 bases sitting between them. In germline, CDR1 is GTSNPN, CDR2 SVGIG (reference sequence). This CDR3 spans 13 amino acids.

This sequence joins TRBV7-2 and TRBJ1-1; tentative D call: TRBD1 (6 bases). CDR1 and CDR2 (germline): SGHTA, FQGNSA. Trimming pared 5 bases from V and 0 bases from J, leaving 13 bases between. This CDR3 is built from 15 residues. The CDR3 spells CASSLTRQVNTEAFF. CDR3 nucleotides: TGTGCCAGCAGCCTTACCCGACAGGTGAACACTGAAGCTTTCTTT.

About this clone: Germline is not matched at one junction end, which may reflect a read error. In DNA, the CDR3 is TGTGCCAGCAGACTAGCGGGAGGTATCTTC. Translation: CASRLAGGIF. The V and J genes are TRBV28 and TRBJ2-1; 12 bases are a match to TRBD2. CDR1 MDHEN and CDR2 SYDVKM come from the germline V gene. There are 10 residues in the CDR3. The full variable domain, completed using reference TRBV28 and TRBJ2-1, is DVKVTQSSRYLVKRTGEKVFLECVQDMDHENMFWYRQDPGLGLRLIYFSYDVKMKEKGDIPEGYSVSREKKERFSLILESASTNQTSMYLCASRLAGGIFGPGTRLTVL.

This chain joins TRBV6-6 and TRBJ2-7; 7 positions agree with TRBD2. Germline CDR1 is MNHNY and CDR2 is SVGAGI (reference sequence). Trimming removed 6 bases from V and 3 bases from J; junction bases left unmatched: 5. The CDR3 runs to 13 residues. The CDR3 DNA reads TGTGCCAGCAGCGGGGACTATCTCTACGAGCAGTACTTC. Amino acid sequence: CASSGDYLYEQYF.

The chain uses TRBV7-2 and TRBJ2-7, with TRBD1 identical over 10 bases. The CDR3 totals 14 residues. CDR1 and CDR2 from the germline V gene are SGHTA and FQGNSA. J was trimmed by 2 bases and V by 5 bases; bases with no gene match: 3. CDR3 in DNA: TGTGCCAGCAGCCCGGGACAGGGGACCTACGAGCAGTACTTC. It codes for CASSPGQGTYEQYF.

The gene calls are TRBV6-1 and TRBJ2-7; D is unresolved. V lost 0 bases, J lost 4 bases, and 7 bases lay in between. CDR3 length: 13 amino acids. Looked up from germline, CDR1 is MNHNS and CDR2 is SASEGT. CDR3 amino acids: CASSEAAGYEQYF. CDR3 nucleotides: TGTGCCAGCAGTGAAGCCGCCGGTTACGAGCAGTACTTC.

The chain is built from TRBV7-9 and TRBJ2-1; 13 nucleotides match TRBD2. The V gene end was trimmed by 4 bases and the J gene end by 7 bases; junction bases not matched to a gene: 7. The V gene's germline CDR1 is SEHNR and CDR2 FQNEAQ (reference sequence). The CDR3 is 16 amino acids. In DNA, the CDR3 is TGTGCCAGCAGCTCCCAGGAGGGACTAGCGGGAAATGAGCAGTTCTTC. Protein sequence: CASSSQEGLAGNEQFF.

DNA of the CDR3: TGTGCCAGCAGTGAAGTACTAGCGGGAGGGGGGTCTATGTATGAGCAGTTCTTC. As protein: CASSEVLAGGGSMYEQFF. The chain links TRBV6-1 to TRBJ2-1; 13 bases line up with TRBD2. This CDR3 spans 18 amino acids. Germline lookup yields CDR1 MNHNS and CDR2 SASEGT. With 1 base clipped from V and 8 bases from J, the junction kept 11 bases outside the gene matches.

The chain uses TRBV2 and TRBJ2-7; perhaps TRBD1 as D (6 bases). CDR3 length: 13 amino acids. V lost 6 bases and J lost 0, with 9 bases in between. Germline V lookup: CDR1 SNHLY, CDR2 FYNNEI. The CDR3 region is CASRGHNSYEQYF. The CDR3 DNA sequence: TGTGCCAGCAGGGGACATAACTCCTACGAGCAGTACTTC.

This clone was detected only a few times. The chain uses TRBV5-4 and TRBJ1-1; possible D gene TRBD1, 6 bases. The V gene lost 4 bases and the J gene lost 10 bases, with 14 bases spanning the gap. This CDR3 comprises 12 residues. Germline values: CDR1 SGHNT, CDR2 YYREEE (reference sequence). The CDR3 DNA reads TGTGCCAGCAGCCTCGAGGGGGGGAGAGCTTTCTTT. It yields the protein CASSLEGGRAFF.

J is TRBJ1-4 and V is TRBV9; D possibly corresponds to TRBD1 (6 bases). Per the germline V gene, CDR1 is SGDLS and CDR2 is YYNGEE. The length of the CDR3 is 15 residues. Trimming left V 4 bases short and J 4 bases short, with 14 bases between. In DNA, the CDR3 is TGTGCCAGCAGCCTTAGAGGGGGATTTAATGAAAAACTGTTTTTT. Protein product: CASSLRGGFNEKLFF.

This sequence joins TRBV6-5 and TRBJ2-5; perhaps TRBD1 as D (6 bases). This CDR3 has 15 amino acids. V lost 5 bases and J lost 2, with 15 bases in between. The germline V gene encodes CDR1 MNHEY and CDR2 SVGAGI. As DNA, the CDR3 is TGTGCCAGCAGTAACATTGGGACATCTCAAGAGACCCAGTACTTC. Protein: CASSNIGTSQETQYF.

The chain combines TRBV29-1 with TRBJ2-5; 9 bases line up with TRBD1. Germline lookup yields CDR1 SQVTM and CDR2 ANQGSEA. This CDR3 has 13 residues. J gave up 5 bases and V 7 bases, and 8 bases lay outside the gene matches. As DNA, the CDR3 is TGCAGCGCCGGGACAGGGATGGTGGAGACCCAGTACTTC. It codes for CSAGTGMVETQYF.

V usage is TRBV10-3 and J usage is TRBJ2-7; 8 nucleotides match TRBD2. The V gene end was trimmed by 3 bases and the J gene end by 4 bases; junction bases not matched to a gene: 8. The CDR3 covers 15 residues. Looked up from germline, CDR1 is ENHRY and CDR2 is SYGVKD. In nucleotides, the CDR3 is TGTGCCATCAGTGATGGGGGACTAGTGTCTTACGAGCAGTACTTC. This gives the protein CAISDGGLVSYEQYF.

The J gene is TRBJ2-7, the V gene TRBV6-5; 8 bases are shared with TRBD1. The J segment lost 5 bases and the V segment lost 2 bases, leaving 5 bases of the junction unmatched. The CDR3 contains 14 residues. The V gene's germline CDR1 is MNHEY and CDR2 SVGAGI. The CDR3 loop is CASSYVRGPDEQYF. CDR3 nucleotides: TGTGCCAGCAGTTACGTCAGGGGGCCTGACGAGCAGTACTTC.

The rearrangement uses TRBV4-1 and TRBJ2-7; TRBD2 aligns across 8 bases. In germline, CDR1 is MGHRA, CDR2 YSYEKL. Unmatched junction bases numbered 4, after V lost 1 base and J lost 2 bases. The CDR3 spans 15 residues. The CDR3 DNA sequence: TGCGCCAGCAGCCAAGCACTAGCGGCAACCTACGAGCAGTACTTC. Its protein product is CASSQALAATYEQYF.

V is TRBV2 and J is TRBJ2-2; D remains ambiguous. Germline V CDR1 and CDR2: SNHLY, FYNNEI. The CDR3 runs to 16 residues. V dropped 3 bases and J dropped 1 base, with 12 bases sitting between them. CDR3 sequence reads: CASSDPPDKNTGELFF. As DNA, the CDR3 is TGTGCCAGCAGTGATCCCCCCGACAAGAACACCGGGGAGCTGTTTTTT.

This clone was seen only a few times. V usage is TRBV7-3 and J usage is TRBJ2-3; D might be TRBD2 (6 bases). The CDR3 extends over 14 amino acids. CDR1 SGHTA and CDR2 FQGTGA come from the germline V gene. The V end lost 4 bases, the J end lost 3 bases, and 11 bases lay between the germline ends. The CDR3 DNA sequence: TGTGCCAGCAGCTCTAGCGCTGCAACAGATACGCAGTATTTT. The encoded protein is CASSSSAATDTQYF.

The DNA for the CDR3 is TGTGCCAGCAGTTTAACCGCTCCGGGACAGCAAAGCACAGATACGCAGTATTTT. It codes for CASSLTAPGQQSTDTQYF. The chain joins TRBV27 to TRBJ2-3, with 7 nucleotides matching TRBD1. The CDR3 sequence is 18 residues long. Germline V CDR1 and CDR2: MNHEY, SMNVEV (reference sequence). V was clipped by 2 bases and J by 0 bases; unmatched bases: 11.

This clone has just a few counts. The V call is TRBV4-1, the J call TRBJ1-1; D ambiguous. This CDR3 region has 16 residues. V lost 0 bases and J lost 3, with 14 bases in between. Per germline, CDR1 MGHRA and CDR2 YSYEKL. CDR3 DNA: TGCGCCAGCAGCCAAGATCCTCGAGGTTGGGACACTGAAGCTTTCTTT. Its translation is CASSQDPRGWDTEAFF.

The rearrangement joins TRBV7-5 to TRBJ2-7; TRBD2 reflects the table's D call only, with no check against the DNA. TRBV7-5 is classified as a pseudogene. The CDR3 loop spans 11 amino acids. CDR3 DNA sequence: TGTGTCAGAAGCATCCTCCGGGAGTGGTACTTC. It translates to CVRSILREWYF.

CDR3 residues: CASSPGQGYLGDTQYF. In DNA, the CDR3 is TGTGCCAGCAGCCCAGGACAGGGTTACCTGGGAGATACGCAGTATTTT. This chain joins TRBV7-9 and TRBJ2-3; 8 bases are a match to TRBD1. The V and J ends lost 5 bases and 5 bases, in that order; junction bases with no gene match: 12. Germline V gene sequence: CDR1 SEHNR, CDR2 FQNEAQ (reference sequence). The CDR3 spans 16 residues. The whole variable domain, filled in from reference TRBV7-9 and TRBJ2-3, reads DTGVSQNPRHKITKRGQNVTFRCDPISEHNRLYWYRQTLGQGPEFLTYFQNEAQLEKSRLLSDRFSAERPKGSFSTLEIQRTEQGDSAMYLCASSPGQGYLGDTQYFGPGTRLTVL.

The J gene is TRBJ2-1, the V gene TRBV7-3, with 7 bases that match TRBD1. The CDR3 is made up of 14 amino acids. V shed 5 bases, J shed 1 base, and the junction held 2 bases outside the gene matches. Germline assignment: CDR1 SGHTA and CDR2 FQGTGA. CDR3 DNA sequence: TGTGCCAGCAGCGCGGACAGGTCCTACAATGAGCAGTTCTTC. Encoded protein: CASSADRSYNEQFF.

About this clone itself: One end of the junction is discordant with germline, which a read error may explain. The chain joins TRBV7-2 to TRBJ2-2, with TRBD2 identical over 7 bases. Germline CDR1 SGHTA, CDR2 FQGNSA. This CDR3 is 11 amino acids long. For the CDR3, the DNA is TGTGCCAGCCGATCAAGCGGGAAGCTGTTTTTT. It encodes CASRSSGKLFF.

CDR3 sequence (DNA): TGTGCCAGCAGGCCCGAGACAGGGCTATTCGAGCAGTACTTC. Its translation is CASRPETGLFEQYF. The chain joins TRBV27 to TRBJ2-7; 7 positions agree with TRBD1. The CDR3 totals 14 residues. CDR1 and CDR2 from the germline V gene are MNHEY and SMNVEV (reference sequence). Trimming removed 6 bases from V and 6 bases from J; junction bases left unmatched: 11.

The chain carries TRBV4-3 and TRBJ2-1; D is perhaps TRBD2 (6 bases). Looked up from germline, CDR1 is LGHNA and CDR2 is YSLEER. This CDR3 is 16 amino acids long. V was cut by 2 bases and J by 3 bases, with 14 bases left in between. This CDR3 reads CASSQRAAGSYNEQFF. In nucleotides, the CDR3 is TGCGCCAGCAGCCAACGGGCGGCGGGAAGCTACAATGAGCAGTTCTTC.

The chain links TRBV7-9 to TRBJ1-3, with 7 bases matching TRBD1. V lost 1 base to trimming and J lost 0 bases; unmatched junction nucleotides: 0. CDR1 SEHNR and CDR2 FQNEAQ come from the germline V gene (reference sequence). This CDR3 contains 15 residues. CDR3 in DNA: TGTGCCAGCAGCTTAGGGGACAGCTCTGGAAACACCATATATTTT. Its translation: CASSLGDSSGNTIYF.